A single sample is the source of the 23 T cell receptor beta chains below, sequenced in a study of blood T cell repertoires in COVID-19. TCRdb keeps only in-frame clones here, not all; method: immunoSEQ multiplex PCR. The sample carries hundreds of thousands of clones, 80% to 90% recorded once. The sequencing sample was made of peripheral blood. The receptors derive from a woman aged 25 to 39 with active or convalescent COVID-19.

This clone was seen just once. The J gene is TRBJ2-5, the V gene TRBV6-5; 7 positions match TRBD2. Germline V gene sequence: CDR1 MNHEY, CDR2 SVGAGI. The length of the CDR3 is 14 residues. J gave up 5 bases and V 4 bases, and 7 bases lay outside the gene matches. The CDR3 DNA is TGTGCCAGCAGTTCCCCTGTGCGGGGGGAGACCCAGTACTTC. It encodes CASSSPVRGETQYF.

This chain joins TRBV3-1 (or the pseudogene TRBV3-2) and TRBJ2-1, with 11 bases lining up with TRBD2. J gave up 6 bases and V 1 base, and 8 bases lay outside the gene matches. The CDR3 contains 17 residues. The germline V gene has CDR1 LGHDT and CDR2 YNNKEL (reference sequence). The CDR3 DNA reads as TGTGCCAGCAGCCAAGCTCAACGACTAGCGGGGCCCAATGAGCAGTTCTTC. It codes for CASSQAQRLAGPNEQFF.

The chain links TRBV29-1 to TRBJ1-1; tentatively, D is TRBD1 (5 bases). The CDR3 extends over 11 amino acids. CDR1 SQVTM and CDR2 ANQGSEA come from the germline V gene. V was shortened by 3 bases and J by 12 bases, with 14 bases between the two germline ends. The CDR3 reads CSVEGGTRSFF. Written as DNA, the CDR3 is TGCAGCGTTGAGGGAGGGACCAGATCTTTCTTT.

The gene calls are TRBV29-1 and TRBJ1-2; 10 bases are shared with TRBD1. The CDR3 runs 16 residues. Germline CDR1 and CDR2: SQVTM and ANQGSEA. V dropped 5 bases and J dropped 4; count of bases not matched to a gene: 13. The CDR3 DNA reads TGCAGCGTTTCGACAGGGGGCTTTGGGGGTGGCTATGGCTACACCTTC. Residues: CSVSTGGFGGGYGYTF.

This rearrangement joins TRBV4-1 to TRBJ1-4, with a possible D match to TRBD1 (5 bases). V was clipped by 4 bases and J by 5 bases, with 14 bases between them. Germline V gene data show CDR1 as MGHRA and CDR2 as YSYEKL. This CDR3 is 15 amino acids long. The DNA for the CDR3 is TGCGCCAGCAGCCTGGGGCGGGGCGGGAATGAAAAACTGTTTTTT. This codes for CASSLGRGGNEKLFF.

This clone showed up just once. The chain uses TRBV4-1 and TRBJ1-5; maybe TRBD1 (5 bases). This CDR3 is built from 16 residues. Germline V gives CDR1 MGHRA, CDR2 YSYEKL. With 1 base removed from V and 2 bases from J, the gap between germline ends came to 12 bases. The CDR3 region is CASSQVSGLGNQPQHF. CDR3 bases: TGCGCCAGCAGCCAAGTTTCAGGGTTGGGCAATCAGCCCCAGCATTTT.

DNA for the CDR3: TGCGCCAGCAGCTTGAGAGTCAGGGGCCAGGGTTTGAACACTGAAGCTTTCTTT. Protein product: CASSLRVRGQGLNTEAFF. J is TRBJ1-1 and V is TRBV5-1, with D possibly matching TRBD1 (6 bases). The CDR3 has 18 residues. V shed 1 base and J shed 0 bases, with 19 bases lying between them. The germline gives CDR1 SGHRS, CDR2 YFSETQ.

The table lists this clone with a count of one. The chain joins TRBV4-2 to TRBJ1-1; D is possibly TRBD1 (5 bases). V was pared by 3 bases and J by 2 bases, with 7 bases between. Per the germline V gene, CDR1 is LGHNA and CDR2 is YNFKEQ. This CDR3 has 13 amino acids. The CDR3 sequence: CASSQGPNTEAFF. The CDR3 DNA sequence: TGTGCCAGCAGCCAGGGGCCTAACACTGAAGCTTTCTTT.

This clone was seen only a few times. V and J are TRBV11-3 and TRBJ2-3, with a possible D match to TRBD1 (6 bases). Trimming removed 8 bases at V and 4 bases at J, with 22 bases between. Germline CDR1 reads SGHNT; CDR2 reads YENEEA. CDR3 length: 16 residues. The CDR3 bases are TGTGCCAGCGCGGAAGGGCAGGGGTCCCTGTCAGATACGCAGTATTTT. Translating it yields CASAEGQGSLSDTQYF.

The chain carries TRBV27 and TRBJ1-2, with no clear D. CDR1 and CDR2 (germline): MNHEY, SMNVEV (reference sequence). The ends were cut back, 2 bases at V and 4 bases at J, with 11 bases in the middle. CDR3 length: 14 residues. In nucleotides, the CDR3 is TGTGCCAGCAGTTTAGGTCCAGACTTCTATGGCTACACCTTC. Translating it yields CASSLGPDFYGYTF.

The V and J genes are TRBV6-4 and TRBJ2-4; the match to TRBD2 covers 13 bases. The length of the CDR3 is 13 residues. V lost 11 bases and J lost 8; bases outside the gene matches: 6. Germline CDR1 is MRHNA and CDR2 is SNTAGT. The CDR3 nucleotides are TGTGCCGAAAGGACTAGCGGGAGCCACATTCAGTACTTC. Translating gives CAERTSGSHIQYF.

The J gene is TRBJ2-2, the V gene TRBV11-3, with 10 bases fitting TRBD1. Trimming removed 5 bases from V and 5 bases from J; junction bases left unmatched: 2. The CDR3 contains 14 residues. Per germline, CDR1 SGHNT and CDR2 YENEEA. CDR3 sequence: CASSGQGGTGELFF. The CDR3 DNA reads TGTGCCAGCAGCGGACAGGGGGGGACCGGGGAGCTGTTTTTT.

V usage is TRBV29-1 and J usage is TRBJ1-1; a weak D match, TRBD1 (6 bases). The germline CDR1 and CDR2 sequences are SQVTM and ANQGSEA. With 6 bases removed from V and 2 bases from J, the gap between germline ends came to 22 bases. The CDR3 consists of 16 residues. The CDR3, as DNA: TGCAGCGTCGCTTCTTATACAGGGCTGTCTAACACTGAAGCTTTCTTT. Translation: CSVASYTGLSNTEAFF.

J is TRBJ1-1 and V is TRBV6-5; D is ambiguous. The CDR3 covers 15 residues. The V gene's germline CDR1 is MNHEY and CDR2 SVGAGI. Trimming left V 7 bases short and J 2 bases short, with 17 bases between. The CDR3 spells CASNGRVWDNTEAFF. The CDR3 nucleotides are TGTGCCAGCAACGGGAGAGTGTGGGATAACACTGAAGCTTTCTTT.

This clone has just a few counts. V is TRBV9 and J is TRBJ1-4; the D is unclear. Germline lookup yields CDR1 SGDLS and CDR2 YYNGEE. The germline V and J ends were trimmed by 3 bases and 0 bases, with 9 bases remaining between them. The CDR3 is 15 residues long. In DNA, the CDR3 is TGTGCCAGCAGCGGCGGGTGGGCAACTAATGAAAAACTGTTTTTT. Its translation is CASSGGWATNEKLFF. The full variable domain, with the rest looked up from reference TRBV9 and TRBJ1-4, is DSGVTQTPKHLITATGQRVTLRCSPRSGDLSVYWYQQSLDQGLQFLIQYYNGEERAKGNILERFSAQQFPDLHSELNLSSLELGDSALYFCASSGGWATNEKLFFGSGTQLSVL.

The gene calls are TRBV2 and TRBJ2-7; no reliable D call. The CDR3 runs 10 residues. V lost 5 bases and J lost 7, with 6 bases in between. CDR1 and CDR2 (germline): SNHLY, FYNNEI. The DNA for the CDR3 is TGTGCCAGCAGTTATATAGAGCAGTACTTC. This codes for CASSYIEQYF.

The chain has TRBV18 and TRBJ1-2, with 10 bases matching TRBD1. CDR1 is KGHSH and CDR2 is LQKENI in the germline V gene. J gave up 5 bases and V 2 bases, and 8 bases lay outside the gene matches. The CDR3 extends over 16 amino acids. Here the CDR3 DNA reads TGTGCCAGCTCACCAGTGGGGACAGGGGAGAATTATGGCTACACCTTC. Its translation: CASSPVGTGENYGYTF.

The V gene is TRBV5-1, the J gene TRBJ2-5; TRBD1 matches at 10 bases. Per germline, CDR1 SGHRS and CDR2 YFSETQ. The trim removed 0 bases at V and 3 bases at J, leaving 2 bases unmatched. This CDR3 region has 15 residues. The CDR3 coding sequence is TGCGCCAGCAGCTTGGCCGGGACAGGGGAAGAGACCCAGTACTTC. It codes for CASSLAGTGEETQYF.

V gene TRBV9 combines with J gene TRBJ2-3, with 7 nucleotides matching TRBD1. The V segment lost 3 bases and the J segment 4 bases; nucleotides outside the gene matches: 8. The CDR3 extends over 15 amino acids. Germline V gene data show CDR1 as SGDLS and CDR2 as YYNGEE. The CDR3 bases are TGTGCCAGCAGCGCCGATAGGGGGCGGTCAGATACGCAGTATTTT. Translation gives CASSADRGRSDTQYF.

The chain recombines TRBV2 with TRBJ2-5; no clear D. Germline assignment: CDR1 SNHLY and CDR2 FYNNEI. This CDR3 has 11 amino acids. V was trimmed by 4 bases and J by 3 bases, leaving 3 bases between them. The CDR3 is CASSAEETQYF. The CDR3 DNA sequence: TGTGCCAGCAGTGCAGAAGAGACCCAGTACTTC.

The rearrangement links TRBV5-1 to TRBJ2-7, with D uncertain. The CDR3 is 14 amino acids. In germline, CDR1 is SGHRS, CDR2 YFSETQ. V lost 4 bases to trimming and J lost 0 bases, with 11 bases between them. CDR3 amino acids: CASSEAALSYEQYF. The DNA for the CDR3 is TGCGCCAGCAGCGAGGCAGCGCTCTCCTACGAGCAGTACTTC.

The gene calls are TRBV14 and TRBJ2-1, with D perhaps matching TRBD2 (6 bases). In germline, CDR1 is SGHDN, CDR2 FVKESK. V was shortened by 2 bases and J by 10 bases, with 12 bases between the two germline ends. The CDR3 is 13 residues long. The CDR3 coding sequence is TGTGCCAGCAGCCAACTGGGGGGTGGCGAGCAGTTCTTC. This encodes CASSQLGGGEQFF.

The genes are TRBV11-2 and TRBJ2-5; no definite D call. The V end was cut by 5 bases, the J end by 5 bases, with 9 bases between. The CDR3 is 12 residues long. The germline gives CDR1 SGHAT, CDR2 FQNNGV. The CDR3 spells CASSQARETQYF. CDR3 nucleotide sequence: TGTGCCAGCAGCCAGGCACGGGAGACCCAGTACTTC.